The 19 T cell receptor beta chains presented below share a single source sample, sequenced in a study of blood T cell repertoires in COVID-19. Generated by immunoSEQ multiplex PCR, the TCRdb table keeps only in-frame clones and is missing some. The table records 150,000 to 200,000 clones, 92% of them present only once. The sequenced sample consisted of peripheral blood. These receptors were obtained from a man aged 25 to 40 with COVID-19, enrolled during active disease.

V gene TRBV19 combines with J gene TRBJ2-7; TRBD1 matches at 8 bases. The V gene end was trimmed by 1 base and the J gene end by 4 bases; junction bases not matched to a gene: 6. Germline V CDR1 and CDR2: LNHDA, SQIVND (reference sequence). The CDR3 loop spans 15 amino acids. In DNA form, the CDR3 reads TGTGCCAGTAGTATAGGGCGGACAGGGTTGTACGAGCAGTACTTC. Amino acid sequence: CASSIGRTGLYEQYF.

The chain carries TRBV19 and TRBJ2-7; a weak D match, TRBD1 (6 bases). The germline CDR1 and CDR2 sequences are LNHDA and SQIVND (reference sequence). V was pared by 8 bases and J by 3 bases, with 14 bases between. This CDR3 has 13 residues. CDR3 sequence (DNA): TGTGCCAGTGCTCCCCGGACAGACTACGAGCAGTACTTC. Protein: CASAPRTDYEQYF.

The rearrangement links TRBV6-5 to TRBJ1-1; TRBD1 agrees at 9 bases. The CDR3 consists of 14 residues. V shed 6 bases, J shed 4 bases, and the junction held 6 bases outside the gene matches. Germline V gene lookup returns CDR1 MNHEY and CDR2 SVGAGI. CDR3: CASSGQGQGTEAFF. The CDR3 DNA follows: TGTGCCAGCAGCGGGCAGGGACAGGGCACTGAAGCTTTCTTT.

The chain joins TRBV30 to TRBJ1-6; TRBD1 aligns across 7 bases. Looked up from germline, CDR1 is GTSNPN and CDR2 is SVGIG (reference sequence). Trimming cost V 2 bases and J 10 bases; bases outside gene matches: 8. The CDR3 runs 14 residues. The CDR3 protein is CAWSPKQGLSPLHF. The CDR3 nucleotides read TGTGCCTGGAGTCCTAAACAGGGGCTCTCACCCCTCCACTTT.

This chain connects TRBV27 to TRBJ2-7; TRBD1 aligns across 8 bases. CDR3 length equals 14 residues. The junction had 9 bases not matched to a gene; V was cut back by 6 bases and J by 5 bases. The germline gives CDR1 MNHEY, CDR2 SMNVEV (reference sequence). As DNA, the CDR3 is TGTGCCAGCAGGGGATGGACAGGGCGGAACGAGCAGTACTTC. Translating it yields CASRGWTGRNEQYF.

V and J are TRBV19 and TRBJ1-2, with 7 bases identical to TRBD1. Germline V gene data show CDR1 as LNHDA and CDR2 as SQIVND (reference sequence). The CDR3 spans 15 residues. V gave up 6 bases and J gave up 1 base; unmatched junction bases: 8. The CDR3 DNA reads TGTGCCAGTAGGGGTGACAGGGTGGGTAACTATGGCTACACCTTC. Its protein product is CASRGDRVGNYGYTF.

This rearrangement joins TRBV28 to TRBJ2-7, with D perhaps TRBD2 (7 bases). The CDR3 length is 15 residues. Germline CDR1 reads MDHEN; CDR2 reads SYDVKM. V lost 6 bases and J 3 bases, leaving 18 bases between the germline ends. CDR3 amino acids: CASSQGGGASYEQYF. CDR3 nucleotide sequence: TGTGCCAGCAGCCAAGGGGGAGGGGCGAGCTACGAGCAGTACTTC.

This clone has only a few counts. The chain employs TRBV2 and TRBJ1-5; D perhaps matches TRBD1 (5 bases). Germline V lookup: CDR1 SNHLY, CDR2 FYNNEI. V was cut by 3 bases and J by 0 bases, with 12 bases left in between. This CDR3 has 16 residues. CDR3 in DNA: TGTGCCAGCAGTGAGGGCAGACAGATTAGCAATCAGCCCCAGCATTTT. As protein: CASSEGRQISNQPQHF.

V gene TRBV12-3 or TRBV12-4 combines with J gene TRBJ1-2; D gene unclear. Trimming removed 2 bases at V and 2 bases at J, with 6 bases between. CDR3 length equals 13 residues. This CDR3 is CASSLKRNYGYTF. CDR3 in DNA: TGTGCCAGCAGTTTAAAGCGGAACTATGGCTACACCTTC.

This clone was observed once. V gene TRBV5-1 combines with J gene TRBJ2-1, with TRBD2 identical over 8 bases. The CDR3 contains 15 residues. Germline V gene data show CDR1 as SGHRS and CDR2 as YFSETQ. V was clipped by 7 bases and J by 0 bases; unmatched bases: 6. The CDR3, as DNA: TGCGCCAGCTTCGGGGGGACTAGCTCCTACAATGAGCAGTTCTTC. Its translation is CASFGGTSSYNEQFF.

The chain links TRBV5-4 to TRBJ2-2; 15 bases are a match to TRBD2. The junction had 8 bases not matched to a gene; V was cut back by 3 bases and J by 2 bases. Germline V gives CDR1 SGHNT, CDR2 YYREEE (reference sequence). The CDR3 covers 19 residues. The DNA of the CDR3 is TGTGCCAGCAGCTCACCGGGACTAGCGGGGGGACTCAACACCGGGGAGCTGTTTTTT. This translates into CASSSPGLAGGLNTGELFF.

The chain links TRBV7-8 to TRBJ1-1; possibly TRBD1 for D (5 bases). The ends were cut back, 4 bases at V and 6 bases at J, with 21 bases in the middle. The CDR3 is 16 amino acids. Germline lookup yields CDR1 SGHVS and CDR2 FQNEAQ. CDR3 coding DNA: TGTGCCAGCAGCTACCGGACCGGCCGGGGGTTTCCTGAAGCTTTCTTT. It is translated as CASSYRTGRGFPEAFF.

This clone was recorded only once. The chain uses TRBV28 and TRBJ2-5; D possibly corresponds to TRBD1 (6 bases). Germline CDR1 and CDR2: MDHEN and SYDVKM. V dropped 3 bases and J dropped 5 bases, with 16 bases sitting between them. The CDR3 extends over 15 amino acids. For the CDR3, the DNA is TGTGCCAGCAGTTTCTCAACGACAGGTTGGGAGACCCAGTACTTC. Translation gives CASSFSTTGWETQYF.

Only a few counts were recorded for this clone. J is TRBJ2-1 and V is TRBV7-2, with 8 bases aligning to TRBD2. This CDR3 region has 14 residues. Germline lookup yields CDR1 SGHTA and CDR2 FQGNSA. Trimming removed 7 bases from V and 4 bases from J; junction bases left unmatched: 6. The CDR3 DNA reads TGTGCCAGCAACCCGGGAGGGTCGTACAATGAGCAGTTCTTC. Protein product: CASNPGGSYNEQFF.

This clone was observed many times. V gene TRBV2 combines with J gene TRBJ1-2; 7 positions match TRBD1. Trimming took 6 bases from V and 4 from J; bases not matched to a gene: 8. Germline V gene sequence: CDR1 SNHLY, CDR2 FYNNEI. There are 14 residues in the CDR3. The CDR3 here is CASRTGWESYGYTF. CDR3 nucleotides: TGTGCCAGCAGGACAGGGTGGGAGAGCTATGGCTACACCTTC.

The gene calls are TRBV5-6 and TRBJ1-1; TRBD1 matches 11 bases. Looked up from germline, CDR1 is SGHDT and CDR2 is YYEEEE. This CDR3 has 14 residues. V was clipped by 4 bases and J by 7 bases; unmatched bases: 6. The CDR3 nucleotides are TGTGCCAGCAGCCCAAGGACAGGGGGCGGTGAAGCTTTCTTT. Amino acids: CASSPRTGGGEAFF.

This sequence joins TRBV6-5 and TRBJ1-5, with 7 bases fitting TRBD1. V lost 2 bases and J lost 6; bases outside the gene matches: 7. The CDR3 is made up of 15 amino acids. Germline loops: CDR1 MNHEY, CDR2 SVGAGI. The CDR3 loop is CASSYEPTGSQPQHF. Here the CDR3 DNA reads TGTGCCAGCAGTTACGAGCCGACAGGGAGTCAGCCCCAGCATTTT.

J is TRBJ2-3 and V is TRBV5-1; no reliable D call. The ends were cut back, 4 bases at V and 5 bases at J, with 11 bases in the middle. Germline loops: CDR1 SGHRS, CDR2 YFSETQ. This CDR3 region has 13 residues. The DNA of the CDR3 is TGCGCCAGCAGCCCTGAGTACGGAGATACGCAGTATTTT. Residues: CASSPEYGDTQYF.

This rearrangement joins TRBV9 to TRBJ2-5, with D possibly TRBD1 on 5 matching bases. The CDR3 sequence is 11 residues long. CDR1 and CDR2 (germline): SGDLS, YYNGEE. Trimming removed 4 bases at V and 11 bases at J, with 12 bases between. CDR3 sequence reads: CASSSQGFQYF. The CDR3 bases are TGTGCCAGCAGCTCCCAGGGTTTTCAGTACTTC.